These 8 T cell receptor beta chains originate from one sample sequenced in a study of blood T cell repertoires in COVID-19. Clones were read by immunoSEQ multiplex PCR, and TCRdb kept only the in-frame ones, dropping some. The repertoire holds roughly 50,000 clones, with around 85% as singletons. The sample consisted of peripheral blood. These receptors were taken from an elderly woman with COVID-19, enrolled during active disease.

This clone appeared once. The gene calls are TRBV10-1 and TRBJ2-2; 10 bases match TRBD2. Germline V gene sequence: CDR1 WNHNN, CDR2 SYGVQD (reference sequence). The CDR3 has 14 amino acids. The junction had 5 bases not matched to a gene; V was cut back by 10 bases and J by 3 bases. CDR3 sequence: CANYSGGYTGELFF. The DNA for the CDR3 is TGCGCCAACTATAGCGGGGGGTACACCGGGGAGCTGTTTTTT.

The J gene is TRBJ1-5, the V gene TRBV6-6; D uncertain. V lost 0 bases and J lost 4, with 13 bases in between. CDR3 length: 16 amino acids. CDR1 and CDR2 (germline): MNHNY, SVGAGI (reference sequence). DNA for the CDR3: TGTGCCAGCAGTTACTCGACCGGGGTGGGGAATCAGCCCCAGCATTTT. It specifies CASSYSTGVGNQPQHF.

This rearrangement joins TRBV29-1 to TRBJ1-5, with D perhaps TRBD1 (5 bases). This CDR3 contains 13 residues. Per germline, CDR1 SQVTM and CDR2 ANQGSEA. The V gene lost 5 bases and the J gene lost 3 bases, with 11 bases spanning the gap. The CDR3 here is CSVTQGTNQPQHF. CDR3 bases: TGCAGCGTTACCCAGGGTACCAATCAGCCCCAGCATTTT.

This clone was counted between two and nine times. The V gene is TRBV19, the J gene TRBJ1-2, with unresolved D. The CDR3 consists of 15 residues. Per germline, CDR1 LNHDA and CDR2 SQIVND (reference sequence). Trimming removed 1 base from V and 3 bases from J, with 12 bases in between. The CDR3 loop is CASSIASAGDYGYTF. In DNA, the CDR3 is TGTGCCAGTAGTATAGCATCGGCAGGCGACTATGGCTACACCTTC. The complete variable domain, with remaining parts taken from reference TRBV19 and TRBJ1-2, reads DGGITQSPKYLFRKEGQNVTLSCEQNLNHDAMYWYRQDPGQGLRLIYYSQIVNDFQKGDIAEGYSVSREKKESFPLTVTSAQKNPTAFYLCASSIASAGDYGYTFGSGTRLTVV.

V and J are TRBV7-2 and TRBJ1-5; TRBD1 matches 8 bases. The junction had 10 bases not matched to a gene; V was cut back by 3 bases and J by 0 bases. The CDR3 is 18 amino acids. Germline V lookup: CDR1 SGHTA, CDR2 FQGNSA. CDR3 in DNA: TGTGCCAGCAGCTTCGGACAGGGACTTAGCGTTAGCAATCAGCCCCAGCATTTT. Translating gives CASSFGQGLSVSNQPQHF.

DNA of the CDR3: TGTGCCAGCAGTTCCCTCAGGACAGGGTCGAACACTGAAGCTTTCTTT. Translating gives CASSSLRTGSNTEAFF. V is TRBV6-2 or TRBV6-3 and J is TRBJ1-1; 8 bases fit TRBD1. CDR3 length: 16 residues. V dropped 4 bases and J dropped 1; count of bases not matched to a gene: 8. Germline CDR1 is MNHEY and CDR2 is SVGEGT.

The gene calls are TRBV19 and TRBJ2-7; D ambiguous. Germline-derived CDR1 and CDR2 are LNHDA and SQIVND (reference sequence). The CDR3 is made up of 11 amino acids. V dropped 6 bases and J dropped 5 bases, with 8 bases sitting between them. DNA for the CDR3: TGTGCCAGTAGAGCGCAAAACGAGCAGTACTTC. This sequence encodes CASRAQNEQYF.

The V gene is TRBV6-1, the J gene TRBJ2-1, with 8 bases fitting TRBD1. The CDR3 is 15 residues long. CDR1 MNHNS and CDR2 SASEGT come from the germline V gene. With 1 base clipped from V and 7 bases from J, the junction kept 6 bases outside the gene matches. CDR3 amino acids: CASSEGRQGRNEQFF. The CDR3 DNA is TGTGCCAGCAGTGAAGGAAGACAGGGGAGGAATGAGCAGTTCTTC.